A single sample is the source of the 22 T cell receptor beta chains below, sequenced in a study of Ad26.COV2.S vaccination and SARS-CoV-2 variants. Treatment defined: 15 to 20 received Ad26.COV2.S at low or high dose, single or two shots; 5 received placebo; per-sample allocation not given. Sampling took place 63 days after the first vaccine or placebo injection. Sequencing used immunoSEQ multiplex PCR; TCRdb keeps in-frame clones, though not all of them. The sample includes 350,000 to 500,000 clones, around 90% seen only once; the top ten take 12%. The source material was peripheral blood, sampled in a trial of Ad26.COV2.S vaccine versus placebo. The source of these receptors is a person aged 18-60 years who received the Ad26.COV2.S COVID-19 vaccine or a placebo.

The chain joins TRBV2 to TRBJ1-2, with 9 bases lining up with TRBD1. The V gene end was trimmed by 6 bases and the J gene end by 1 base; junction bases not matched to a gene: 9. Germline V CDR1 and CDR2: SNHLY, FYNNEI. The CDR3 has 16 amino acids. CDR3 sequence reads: CASSTGGSGFNYGYTF. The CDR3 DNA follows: TGTGCCAGCAGCACAGGGGGCAGCGGTTTTAACTATGGCTACACCTTC.

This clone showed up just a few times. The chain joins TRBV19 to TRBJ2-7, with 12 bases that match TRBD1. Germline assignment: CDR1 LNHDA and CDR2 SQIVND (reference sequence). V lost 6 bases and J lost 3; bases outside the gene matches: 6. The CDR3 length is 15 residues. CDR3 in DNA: TGTGCCAGTAGGCCGGGACAGGGGGCAAACTACGAGCAGTACTTC. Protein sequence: CASRPGQGANYEQYF.

The CDR3 reads CASSGTESGNTIYF. In DNA form, the CDR3 reads TGTGCCAGCAGCGGTACAGAGTCTGGAAACACCATATATTTT. The rearrangement uses TRBV7-9 and TRBJ1-3; no reliable D call. CDR1 and CDR2 (germline): SEHNR, FQNEAQ (reference sequence). The CDR3 is made up of 14 amino acids. The ends were cut back, 5 bases at V and 1 base at J, with 9 bases in the middle.

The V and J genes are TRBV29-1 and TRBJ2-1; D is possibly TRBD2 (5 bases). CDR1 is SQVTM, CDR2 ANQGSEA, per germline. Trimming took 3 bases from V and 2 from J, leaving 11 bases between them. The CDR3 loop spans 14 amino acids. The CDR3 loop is CSVDPSGTYNEQFF. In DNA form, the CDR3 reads TGCAGCGTTGATCCCAGCGGCACCTACAATGAGCAGTTCTTC.

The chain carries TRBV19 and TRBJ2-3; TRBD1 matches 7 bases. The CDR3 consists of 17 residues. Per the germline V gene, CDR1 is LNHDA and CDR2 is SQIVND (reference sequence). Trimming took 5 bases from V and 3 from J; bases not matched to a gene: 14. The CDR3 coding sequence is TGTGCCAGTAGTGAACATCCTAGGGGGCTCGGGACAGATACGCAGTATTTT. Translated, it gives CASSEHPRGLGTDTQYF. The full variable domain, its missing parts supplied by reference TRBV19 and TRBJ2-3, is DGGITQSPKYLFRKEGQNVTLSCEQNLNHDAMYWYRQDPGQGLRLIYYSQIVNDFQKGDIAEGYSVSREKKESFPLTVTSAQKNPTAFYLCASSEHPRGLGTDTQYFGPGTRLTVL.

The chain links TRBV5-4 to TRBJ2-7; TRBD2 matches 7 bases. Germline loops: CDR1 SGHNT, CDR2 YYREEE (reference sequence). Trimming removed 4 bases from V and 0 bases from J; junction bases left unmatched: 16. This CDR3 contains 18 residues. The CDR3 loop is CASSPAPLLATLSYEQYF. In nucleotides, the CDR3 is TGTGCCAGCAGCCCCGCCCCGTTACTAGCGACCCTCTCCTACGAGCAGTACTTC.

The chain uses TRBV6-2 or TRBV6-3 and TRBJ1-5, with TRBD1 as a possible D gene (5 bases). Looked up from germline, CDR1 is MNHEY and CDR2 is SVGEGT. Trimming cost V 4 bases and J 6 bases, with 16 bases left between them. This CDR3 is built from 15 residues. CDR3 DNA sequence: TGTGCCAGCAGTTTAAGGGCAGGGAGTTTTCAGCCCCAGCATTTT. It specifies CASSLRAGSFQPQHF.

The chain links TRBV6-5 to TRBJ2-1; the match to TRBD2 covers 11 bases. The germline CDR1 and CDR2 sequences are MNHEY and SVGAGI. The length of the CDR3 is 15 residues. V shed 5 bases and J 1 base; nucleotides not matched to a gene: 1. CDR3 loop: CASSTSGGSYNEQFF. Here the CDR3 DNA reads TGTGCCAGCAGTACTAGCGGGGGTTCCTACAATGAGCAGTTCTTC.

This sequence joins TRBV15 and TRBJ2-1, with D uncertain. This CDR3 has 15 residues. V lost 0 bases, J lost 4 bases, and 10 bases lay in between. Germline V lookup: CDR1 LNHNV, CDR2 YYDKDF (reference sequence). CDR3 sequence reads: CATSRESPWYNEQFF. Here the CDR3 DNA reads TGTGCCACCAGCAGAGAATCACCGTGGTACAATGAGCAGTTCTTC.

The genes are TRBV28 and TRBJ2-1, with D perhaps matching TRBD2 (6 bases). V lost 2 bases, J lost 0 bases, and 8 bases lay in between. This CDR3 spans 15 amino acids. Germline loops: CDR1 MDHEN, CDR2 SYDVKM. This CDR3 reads CASSLSGSSYNEQFF. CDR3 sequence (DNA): TGTGCCAGCAGTTTAAGCGGGTCCTCCTACAATGAGCAGTTCTTC.

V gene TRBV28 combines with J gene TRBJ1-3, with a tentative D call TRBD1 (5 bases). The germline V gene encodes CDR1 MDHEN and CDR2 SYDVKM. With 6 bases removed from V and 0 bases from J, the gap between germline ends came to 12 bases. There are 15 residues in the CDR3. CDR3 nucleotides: TGTGCCAGCAGGGTCCCCGGGGCCTCTGGAAACACCATATATTTT. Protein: CASRVPGASGNTIYF.

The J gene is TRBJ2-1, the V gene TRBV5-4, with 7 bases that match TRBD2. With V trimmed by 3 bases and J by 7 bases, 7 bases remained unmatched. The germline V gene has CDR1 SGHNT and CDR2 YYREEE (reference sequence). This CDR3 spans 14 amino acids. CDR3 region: CASSSAGLTNEQFF. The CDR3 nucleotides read TGTGCCAGCAGCTCGGCGGGACTAACAAATGAGCAGTTCTTC.

The CDR3 spells CASSSSFNEQFF. CDR3 DNA sequence: TGTGCCAGCAGCTCTAGCTTCAATGAGCAGTTCTTC. The V and J genes are TRBV3-1 (or the pseudogene TRBV3-2) and TRBJ2-1; D possibly corresponds to TRBD2 (5 bases). Deletions cut 5 bases from V and 6 bases from J, with 8 bases between. Germline assignment: CDR1 LGHDT and CDR2 YNNKEL (reference sequence). The CDR3 has 12 amino acids.

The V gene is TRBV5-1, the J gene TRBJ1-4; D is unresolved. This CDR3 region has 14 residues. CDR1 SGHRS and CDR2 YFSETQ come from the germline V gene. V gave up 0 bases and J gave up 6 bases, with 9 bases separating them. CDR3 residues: CASSLAGQDEKLFF. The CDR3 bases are TGCGCCAGCAGCTTGGCCGGTCAGGATGAAAAACTGTTTTTT.

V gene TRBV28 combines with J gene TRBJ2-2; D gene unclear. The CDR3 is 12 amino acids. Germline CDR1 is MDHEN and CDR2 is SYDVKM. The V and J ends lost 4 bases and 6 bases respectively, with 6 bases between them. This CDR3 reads CASSSGSGELFF. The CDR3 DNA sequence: TGTGCCAGCAGTTCGGGTTCCGGGGAGCTGTTTTTT.

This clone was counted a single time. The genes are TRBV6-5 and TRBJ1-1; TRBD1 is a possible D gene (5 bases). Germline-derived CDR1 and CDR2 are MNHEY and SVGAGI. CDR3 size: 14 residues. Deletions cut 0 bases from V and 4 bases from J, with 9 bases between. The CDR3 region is CASSYSWGSTEAFF. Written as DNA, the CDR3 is TGTGCCAGCAGTTACTCGTGGGGGAGCACTGAAGCTTTCTTT.

The CDR3 coding sequence is TGCGCCAGCAGCTTGGCGGCAGGGGGTTCCTACGAGCAGTACTTC. Translation gives CASSLAAGGSYEQYF. The chain uses TRBV5-1 and TRBJ2-7, with 7 bases fitting TRBD1. CDR1 and CDR2 (germline): SGHRS, YFSETQ. V dropped 0 bases and J dropped 1; count of bases not matched to a gene: 4. The CDR3 runs 15 residues.

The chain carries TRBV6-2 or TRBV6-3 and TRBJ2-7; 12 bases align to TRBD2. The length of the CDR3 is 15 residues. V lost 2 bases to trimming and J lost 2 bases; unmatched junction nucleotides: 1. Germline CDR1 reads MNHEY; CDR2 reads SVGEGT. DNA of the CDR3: TGTGCCAGCAGTTACCCTAGCGGGAGGGCCTACGAGCAGTACTTC. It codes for CASSYPSGRAYEQYF.

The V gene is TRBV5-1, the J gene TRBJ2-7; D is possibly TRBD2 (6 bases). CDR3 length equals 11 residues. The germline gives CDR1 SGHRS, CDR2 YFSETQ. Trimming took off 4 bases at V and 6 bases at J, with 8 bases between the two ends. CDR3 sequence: CASSRDFEQYF. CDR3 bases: TGCGCCAGCAGCCGGGACTTCGAGCAGTACTTC.

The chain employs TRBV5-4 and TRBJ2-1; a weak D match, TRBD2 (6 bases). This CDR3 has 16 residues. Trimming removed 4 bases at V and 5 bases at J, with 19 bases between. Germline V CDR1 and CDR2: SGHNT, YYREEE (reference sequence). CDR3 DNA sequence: TGTGCCAGCAGCCAACCATTGAGCGGACTAAACAATGAGCAGTTCTTC. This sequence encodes CASSQPLSGLNNEQFF.

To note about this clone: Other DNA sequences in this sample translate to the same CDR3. CDR3 bases: TGTGCCAGCAGTTACTCAGTGGGTAATGAGCAGTTCTTC. Its protein product is CASSYSVGNEQFF. The V gene is TRBV6-5, the J gene TRBJ2-1; D unclear. Per germline, CDR1 MNHEY and CDR2 SVGAGI. The V end lost 0 bases, the J end lost 7 bases, and 7 bases lay between the germline ends. This CDR3 is built from 13 residues.

The CDR3 loop is CASSPTGPLDTQYF. The CDR3 nucleotides read TGTGCCAGCAGTCCAACCGGACCCCTTGATACGCAGTATTTT. This chain links TRBV6-6 with TRBJ2-3; D remains ambiguous. The germline CDR1 and CDR2 sequences are MNHNY and SVGAGI (reference sequence). Trimming shortened V by 5 bases and J by 6 bases, and 15 bases separated the two germline ends. The CDR3 is 14 amino acids.